The clone carrying this T cell receptor beta chain was picked up one time. No antigen is known for it. Use of 60 Vbeta and 13 Jbeta primers characterized the PCR. Measured with immunoSEQ multiplex PCR; TCRdb has only the in-frame clones, and not every one. The table has 100,000 to 150,000 clones, 70% to 85% seen once. Per the germline V gene, CDR1 is MGHRA and CDR2 is YSYEKL. The CDR3 contains 14 residues. With 4 bases clipped from V and 6 bases from J, the junction kept 4 bases outside the gene matches. This specimen belongs to a study of cytomegalovirus exposure and HLA in healthy donors. General study results and limits: Judged likely to be a sequencing artifact was a cluster of highly shared sequence variants.

Sequencing input: PBMCs. This TCR was sampled from a man in his late teens or twenties in good health and CMV-seronegative. The chain employs TRBV4-1 and TRBJ2-7; 12 bases map to TRBD1. The CDR3, as DNA: TGCGCCAGCAGCCGGGACAGGGGGCTTTTCGAGCAGTACTTC. This sequence encodes CASSRDRGLFEQYF.